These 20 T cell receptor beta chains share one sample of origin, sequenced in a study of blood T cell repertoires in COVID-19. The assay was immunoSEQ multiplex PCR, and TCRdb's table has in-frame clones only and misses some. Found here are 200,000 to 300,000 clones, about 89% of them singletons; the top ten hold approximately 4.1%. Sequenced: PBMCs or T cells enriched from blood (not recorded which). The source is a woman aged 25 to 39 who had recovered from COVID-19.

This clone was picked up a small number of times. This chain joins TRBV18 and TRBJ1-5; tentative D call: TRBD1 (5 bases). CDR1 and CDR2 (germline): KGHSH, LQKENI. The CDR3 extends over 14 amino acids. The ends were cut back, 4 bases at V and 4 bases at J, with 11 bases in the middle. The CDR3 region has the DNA TGTGCCAGCTCACTACGAGACAGAAATCAGCCCCAGCATTTT. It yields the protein CASSLRDRNQPQHF.

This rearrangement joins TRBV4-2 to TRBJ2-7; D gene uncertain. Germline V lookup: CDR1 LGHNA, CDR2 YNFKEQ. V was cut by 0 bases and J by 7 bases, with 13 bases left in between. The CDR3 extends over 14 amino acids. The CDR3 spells CASSQDFLVGEQYF. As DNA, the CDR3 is TGTGCCAGCAGCCAAGACTTTTTAGTTGGTGAGCAGTACTTC.

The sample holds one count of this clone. In nucleotides, the CDR3 is TGTGCCAGCAGCCCGCGGGTTCCATTTGCAAAGAAAAACATTCAGTACTTC. Its translation: CASSPRVPFAKKNIQYF. The chain joins TRBV3-1 (or the pseudogene TRBV3-2) to TRBJ2-4; TRBD2 is a possible D gene (5 bases). Germline V gives CDR1 LGHDT, CDR2 YNNKEL (reference sequence). V shed 4 bases and J shed 4 bases, with 20 bases lying between them. This CDR3 contains 17 residues.

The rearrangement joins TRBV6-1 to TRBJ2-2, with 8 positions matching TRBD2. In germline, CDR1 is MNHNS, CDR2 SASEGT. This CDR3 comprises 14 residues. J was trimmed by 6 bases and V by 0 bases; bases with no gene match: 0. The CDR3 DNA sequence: TGTGCCAGCAGTGAAGCGCGGGGGGCCGGGGAGCTGTTTTTT. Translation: CASSEARGAGELFF.

The DNA for the CDR3 is TGCAGCGTTGAAGGGCCAGGGTCAAATGGCGGGGAGCTGTTTTTT. This sequence encodes CSVEGPGSNGGELFF. The chain uses TRBV29-1 and TRBJ2-2; tentative D call: TRBD1 (5 bases). The CDR3 has 15 residues. V lost 1 base, J lost 7 bases, and 16 bases lay in between. Germline assignment: CDR1 SQVTM and CDR2 ANQGSEA.

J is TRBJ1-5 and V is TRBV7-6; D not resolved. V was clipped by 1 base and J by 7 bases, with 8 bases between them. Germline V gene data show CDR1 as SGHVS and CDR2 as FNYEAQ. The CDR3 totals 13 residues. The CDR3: CASSLEGGQPQHF. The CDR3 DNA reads TGTGCCAGCAGCTTAGAGGGAGGACAGCCCCAGCATTTT.

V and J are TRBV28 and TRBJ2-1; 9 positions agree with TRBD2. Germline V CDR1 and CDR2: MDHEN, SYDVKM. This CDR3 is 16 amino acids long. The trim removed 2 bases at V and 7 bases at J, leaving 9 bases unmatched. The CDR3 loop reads CASSLELAGDPNEQFF. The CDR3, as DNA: TGTGCCAGCAGTTTAGAGTTAGCGGGAGACCCGAATGAGCAGTTCTTC. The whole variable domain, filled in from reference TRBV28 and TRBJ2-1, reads DVKVTQSSRYLVKRTGEKVFLECVQDMDHENMFWYRQDPGLGLRLIYFSYDVKMKEKGDIPEGYSVSREKKERFSLILESASTNQTSMYLCASSLELAGDPNEQFFGPGTRLTVL.

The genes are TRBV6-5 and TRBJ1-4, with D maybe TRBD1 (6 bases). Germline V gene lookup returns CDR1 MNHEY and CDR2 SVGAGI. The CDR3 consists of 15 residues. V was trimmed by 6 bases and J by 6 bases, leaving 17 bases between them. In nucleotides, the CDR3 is TGTGCCAGCAGGGCAATGAACAGGGTTGATGAAAAACTGTTTTTT. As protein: CASRAMNRVDEKLFF.

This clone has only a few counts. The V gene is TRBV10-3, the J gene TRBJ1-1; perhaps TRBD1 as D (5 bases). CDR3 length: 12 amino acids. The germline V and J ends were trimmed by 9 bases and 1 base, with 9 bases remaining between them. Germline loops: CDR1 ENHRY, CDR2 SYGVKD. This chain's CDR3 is CAMSTANTEAFF. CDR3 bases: TGTGCCATGTCGACAGCGAACACTGAAGCTTTCTTT.

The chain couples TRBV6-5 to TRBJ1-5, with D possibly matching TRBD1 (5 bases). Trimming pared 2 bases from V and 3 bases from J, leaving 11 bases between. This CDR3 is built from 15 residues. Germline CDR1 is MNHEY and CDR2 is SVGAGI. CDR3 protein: CASSYQGGFNQPQHF. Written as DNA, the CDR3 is TGTGCCAGCAGTTACCAGGGCGGCTTCAATCAGCCCCAGCATTTT.

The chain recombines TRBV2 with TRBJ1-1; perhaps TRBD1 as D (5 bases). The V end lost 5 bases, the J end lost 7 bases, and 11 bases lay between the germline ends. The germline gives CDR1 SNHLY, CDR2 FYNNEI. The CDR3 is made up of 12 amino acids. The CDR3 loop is CASSSGFGEAFF. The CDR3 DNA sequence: TGTGCCAGCAGTTCAGGGTTCGGTGAAGCTTTCTTT.

CDR3 DNA: TGTGCCAGCAGTTTCTCCCCAGGGTCGGCATATGGCTACACCTTC. Protein: CASSFSPGSAYGYTF. The V gene is TRBV27, the J gene TRBJ1-2, with D maybe TRBD1 (5 bases). The germline CDR1 and CDR2 sequences are MNHEY and SMNVEV (reference sequence). This CDR3 has 15 amino acids. V was cut by 3 bases and J by 5 bases, with 16 bases left in between.

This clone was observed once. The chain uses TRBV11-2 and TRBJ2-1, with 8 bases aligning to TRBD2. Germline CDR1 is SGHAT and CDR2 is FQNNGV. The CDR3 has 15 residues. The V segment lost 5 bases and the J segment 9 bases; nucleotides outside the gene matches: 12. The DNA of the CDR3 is TGTGCCAGCAGCGGCACCGGGACTAGGGAGGGTGAGCAGTTCTTC. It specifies CASSGTGTREGEQFF.

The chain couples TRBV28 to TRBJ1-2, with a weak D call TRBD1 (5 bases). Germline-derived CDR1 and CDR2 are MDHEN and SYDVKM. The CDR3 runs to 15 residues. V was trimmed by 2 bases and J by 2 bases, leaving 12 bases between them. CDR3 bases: TGTGCCAGCAGTTTACCTTCGACAGACAACTATGGCTACACCTTC. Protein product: CASSLPSTDNYGYTF.

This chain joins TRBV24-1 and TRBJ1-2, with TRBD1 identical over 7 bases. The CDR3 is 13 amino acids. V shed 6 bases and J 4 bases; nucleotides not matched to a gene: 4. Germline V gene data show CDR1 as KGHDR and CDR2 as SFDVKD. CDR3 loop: CATSTGTAYGYTF. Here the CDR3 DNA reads TGTGCCACCAGTACCGGGACAGCCTATGGCTACACCTTC.

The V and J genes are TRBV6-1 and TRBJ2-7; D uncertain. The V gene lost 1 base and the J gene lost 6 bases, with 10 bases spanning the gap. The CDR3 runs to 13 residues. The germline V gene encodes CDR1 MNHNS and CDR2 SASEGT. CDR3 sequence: CASSEGGRSEQYF. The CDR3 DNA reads TGTGCCAGCAGTGAAGGAGGCCGTTCCGAGCAGTACTTC.

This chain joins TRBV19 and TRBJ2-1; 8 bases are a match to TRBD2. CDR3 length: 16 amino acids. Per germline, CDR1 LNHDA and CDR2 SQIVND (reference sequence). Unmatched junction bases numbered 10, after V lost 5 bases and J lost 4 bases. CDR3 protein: CASSRSGTRTYNEQFF. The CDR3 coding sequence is TGTGCCAGTAGTCGTAGCGGGACGCGAACATACAATGAGCAGTTCTTC.

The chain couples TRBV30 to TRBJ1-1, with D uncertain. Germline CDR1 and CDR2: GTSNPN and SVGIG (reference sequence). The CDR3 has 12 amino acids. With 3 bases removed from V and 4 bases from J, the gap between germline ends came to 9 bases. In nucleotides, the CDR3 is TGTGCCTGGAGGAGGGCGGGCACTGAAGCTTTCTTT. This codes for CAWRRAGTEAFF.

The CDR3, as DNA: TGCGCCAGCAGCCCCCCTGAGAGGGATACGCAGTATTTT. It codes for CASSPPERDTQYF. V and J are TRBV4-1 and TRBJ2-3, with D unclear. V was cut by 4 bases and J by 6 bases, with 11 bases left in between. CDR3 length: 13 amino acids. CDR1 and CDR2 (germline): MGHRA, YSYEKL.

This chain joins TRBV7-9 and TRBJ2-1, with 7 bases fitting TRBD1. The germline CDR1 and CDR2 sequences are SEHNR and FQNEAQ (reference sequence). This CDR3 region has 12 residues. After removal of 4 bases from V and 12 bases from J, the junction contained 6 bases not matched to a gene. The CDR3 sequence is CASSSGQDRQFF. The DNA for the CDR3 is TGTGCCAGCAGCTCAGGACAGGATCGGCAGTTCTTC.